This is a list of T cell receptor beta chains from one sample in a study of T cell repertoires in cytomegalovirus infection. TCRdb reprocessed the reads via MiXCR and lists one record per CDR3 protein. The top ten hold 8.8% of the sample, which has more than 250,000 distinct CDR3 sequences, roughly 15% seen once. Input material: PBMCs. The receptors were sampled from a human donor in good health (CMV status not recorded). Some clones in this sample may be carry-over from other donors' samples. Both conserved end residues are part of each CDR3.

V	J	CDR3
TRBV19	TRBJ2-7	CASSVFGRPNGEQYF
TRBV10-3	TRBJ2-5	CAISESDVQETQYF
TRBV24-1	TRBJ2-2	CATSDQSSSTGELFF
TRBV7-9	TRBJ2-2	CASSSLRRENTGELFF
TRBV4-1	TRBJ1-1	CASGSLVQLNTEAFF
TRBV20-1	TRBJ2-5	CSARDHQRGPASETQYF
TRBV20-1	TRBJ2-7	CSAETSGTGYEQYF
TRBV7-2	TRBJ2-3	CASSLDGSTDTQYF
TRBV7-2	TRBJ2-7	CASSSPGDEQYF
TRBV28	TRBJ1-5	CASSFPSDLRDRGRDQPQHF
TRBV20-1	TRBJ2-3	CSARDLAGVKNF
TRBV28	TRBJ2-7	CASSSGASGGYEQYF
TRBV11-2	TRBJ1-3	CASSPVHSGNTIYF
TRBV6-2/TRBV6-3	TRBJ2-1	CASSQDRFGGEQFF
TRBV20-1	TRBJ2-2	CSARGWDTGELFF
TRBV7-2	TRBJ1-1	CASSYSRDRGTFF
TRBV14	TRBJ2-7	CASSWGTSAYEQYF
TRBV27	TRBJ1-1	CASRYDRGGTTEAFF
TRBV6-6	TRBJ2-2	CASSYSRGRVHTGELFF
TRBV7-2	TRBJ1-2	CASSLSTGGDGYTF
TRBV7-9	TRBJ2-2	CASRRHTGELFF
TRBV11-2	TRBJ2-1	CASSFRATSGGNNEQFF
TRBV14	TRBJ1-2	CASSQVREGYTF
TRBV29-1	TRBJ2-7	CSALDRYHEQYF
TRBV6-2/TRBV6-3	TRBJ1-1	CASGQEPGRYTEAFF
TRBV7-9	TRBJ2-3	CASSFRGSGTDTQYF
TRBV7-8	TRBJ2-7	CASSWGGGEQYF
TRBV7-9	TRBJ2-7	CASNLLDRGDEQYF
TRBV7-3	TRBJ2-1	CASSQPAGGGTGEQFF
TRBV7-4	TRBJ1-1	CASSPRDTEAFF
TRBV5-1	TRBJ2-1	CASSPVEGGSYNEQFF
TRBV14	TRBJ1-1	CASSPGPTGMNTEAFF
TRBV7-3	TRBJ1-1	CASSPLFLSPTTEAFF
TRBV6-2/TRBV6-3	TRBJ1-3	CASARDSGNTIYF
TRBV27	TRBJ2-1	CASSYPPGVGYNEQFF
TRBV6-6	TRBJ2-7	CASSDFKGVSYEQYF
TRBV4-2	TRBJ2-7	CASSQEIRGGYEQYF
TRBV2	TRBJ1-5	CASSEITGAHPQHF
TRBV20-1	TRBJ2-7	CSARDRTSGIYEQYF
TRBV7-6	TRBJ2-5	CASSLGGGGQETQYF
TRBV10-2	TRBJ2-3	CASSGLAEGDTQYF
TRBV18	TRBJ2-6	CASSPPANSGANVLTF
TRBV7-3	TRBJ2-7	CASSEGQVSSYEQYF
TRBV11-1	TRBJ2-1	CASSSGFDPRDDEQFF
TRBV7-2	TRBJ2-3	CASSLDRGTQYF
TRBV29-1	TRBJ1-2	CSVEDLSGQVPYGYTF
TRBV11-3	TRBJ2-3	CASGAGGEDTQYF
TRBV25-1	TRBJ1-1	CATSPLTENTEAFF
TRBV19	TRBJ2-7	CATSRLAEQYF